One sample yielded the 32 T cell receptor beta chains listed below, sequenced in a study of radiation and T cells in renal cell carcinoma. Time point defined: blood 4 weeks post-SBRT, at nephrectomy. Treatment described: 15 Gy SBRT to primary tumor, nephrectomy 4 weeks later. The repertoire was sequenced with immunoSEQ multiplex PCR; TCRdb's copy has only in-frame clones and lacks some. The sample carries 60,000 to 75,000 clones, about 80% recorded once. The sequenced sample was blood, obtained from a patient whose treatment included radiotherapy and nephrectomy. Receptors were obtained from a man aged 60-69 years with renal cell carcinoma.

This chain joins TRBV30 and TRBJ2-1; 11 bases match TRBD1. This CDR3 comprises 14 residues. Germline values: CDR1 GTSNPN, CDR2 SVGIG (reference sequence). Trimming took 4 bases from V and 6 from J; bases not matched to a gene: 5. CDR3 region: CAWTAGTGGNEQFF. The DNA for the CDR3 is TGTGCCTGGACTGCGGGGACAGGGGGCAATGAGCAGTTCTTC.

This CDR3 is CAISEPDLGTGELFF. The DNA of the CDR3 is TGTGCCATCAGTGAGCCAGACTTGGGCACCGGGGAGCTGTTTTTT. The chain combines TRBV10-3 with TRBJ2-2; D unclear. The CDR3 extends over 15 amino acids. V lost 2 bases, J lost 4 bases, and 11 bases lay in between. CDR1 is ENHRY, CDR2 SYGVKD, per germline.

The gene calls are TRBV6-5 and TRBJ2-5; D is unclear. Germline assignment: CDR1 MNHEY and CDR2 SVGAGI. The V end lost 2 bases, the J end lost 5 bases, and 6 bases lay between the germline ends. The CDR3 totals 12 residues. The CDR3 DNA follows: TGTGCCAGCAGTTACGGGTCGGAGACCCAGTACTTC. Amino acids: CASSYGSETQYF.

In this sample, this clone turned up a few times. The chain carries TRBV19 and TRBJ1-1; D not resolved. The CDR3 spans 11 residues. CDR1 is LNHDA and CDR2 is SQIVND in the germline V gene (reference sequence). The V and J ends lost 3 bases and 6 bases respectively, with 5 bases between them. The CDR3 protein is CASSIGAEAFF. DNA for the CDR3: TGTGCCAGTAGTATCGGGGCTGAAGCTTTCTTT.

The chain combines TRBV5-1 with TRBJ2-1, with 13 bases aligning to TRBD2. V was pared by 4 bases and J by 0 bases, with 16 bases of the junction left unmatched. Germline V CDR1 and CDR2: SGHRS, YFSETQ. The CDR3 loop spans 21 amino acids. CDR3 in DNA: TGCGCCAGCAGCCTAAACCCACCGGGACTAGCGGGGCCAAGCTCCTACAATGAGCAGTTCTTC. It is translated as CASSLNPPGLAGPSSYNEQFF.

V usage is TRBV7-9 and J usage is TRBJ2-7; no clear D gene. The CDR3 has 15 amino acids. Looked up from germline, CDR1 is SEHNR and CDR2 is FQNEAQ (reference sequence). V was pared by 2 bases and J by 2 bases, with 13 bases between. The CDR3 sequence: CASSLWSLVPYEQYF. CDR3 bases: TGTGCCAGCAGCTTATGGTCTCTCGTACCCTACGAGCAGTACTTC.

The chain recombines TRBV10-2 with TRBJ2-1; D is unclear. CDR1 WSHSY and CDR2 SAAADI come from the germline V gene. The length of the CDR3 is 13 residues. The V end was cut by 2 bases, the J end by 5 bases, with 7 bases between. CDR3 amino acids: CASSEGLDNEQFF. DNA of the CDR3: TGCGCCAGCAGTGAGGGTCTAGACAATGAGCAGTTCTTC.

This CDR3 is CASSRALNQPQHF. In nucleotides, the CDR3 is TGTGCCAGCAGCCGGGCCCTTAATCAGCCCCAGCATTTT. V and J are TRBV27 and TRBJ1-5, with no clear D. The CDR3 contains 13 residues. CDR1 and CDR2 from the germline V gene are MNHEY and SMNVEV (reference sequence). V was shortened by 6 bases and J by 4 bases, with 10 bases between the two germline ends.

This chain joins TRBV6-6 and TRBJ2-5; possibly TRBD2 for D (7 bases). CDR1 and CDR2 (germline): MNHNY, SVGAGI (reference sequence). The CDR3 covers 15 residues. Trimming pared 5 bases from V and 2 bases from J, leaving 15 bases between. This CDR3 is CASSPWGGGQETQYF. CDR3 coding DNA: TGTGCCAGCAGTCCCTGGGGGGGCGGACAAGAGACCCAGTACTTC.

The V call is TRBV11-2, the J call TRBJ2-7, with D possibly being TRBD1 (6 bases). Germline CDR1 is SGHAT and CDR2 is FQNNGV. Trimming shortened V by 2 bases and J by 2 bases, and 16 bases separated the two germline ends. The CDR3 loop spans 16 amino acids. CDR3 nucleotide sequence: TGTGCCAGCAGCTTACTACAGGCACAGGGTCCCTACGAGCAGTACTTC. This encodes CASSLLQAQGPYEQYF.

The chain carries TRBV30 and TRBJ2-2; 8 bases are a match to TRBD2. V lost 7 bases and J lost 4; bases outside the gene matches: 11. Germline assignment: CDR1 GTSNPN and CDR2 SVGIG (reference sequence). The CDR3 runs to 15 residues. CDR3: CASLMSGGATGELFF. CDR3 sequence (DNA): TGTGCCTCCCTGATGTCCGGGGGGGCCACCGGGGAGCTGTTTTTT.

CDR3 loop: CASSFRQGATEAFF. The CDR3 DNA reads TGTGCCAGCAGCTTTCGACAGGGGGCTACTGAAGCTTTCTTT. The genes are TRBV7-2 and TRBJ1-1, with 10 nucleotides matching TRBD1. Germline V gene sequence: CDR1 SGHTA, CDR2 FQGNSA. Trimming cost V 3 bases and J 5 bases; bases outside gene matches: 3. The CDR3 has 14 residues. Supplemented by reference TRBV7-2 and TRBJ1-1, the full variable domain reads GAGVSQSPSNKVTEKGKDVELRCDPISGHTALYWYRQSLGQGLEFLIYFQGNSAPDKSGLPSDRFSAERTGGSVSTLTIQRTQQEDSAVYLCASSFRQGATEAFFGQGTRLTVV.

This sequence joins TRBV5-1 and TRBJ2-1, with 9 positions matching TRBD2. V was pared by 4 bases and J by 4 bases, with 12 bases of the junction left unmatched. The length of the CDR3 is 17 residues. Looked up from germline, CDR1 is SGHRS and CDR2 is YFSETQ. CDR3 coding DNA: TGCGCCAGCAGCGCCCTGGCGGCGGGAGGGACATACAATGAGCAGTTCTTC. This sequence encodes CASSALAAGGTYNEQFF. The full variable domain, with the rest looked up from reference TRBV5-1 and TRBJ2-1, is KAGVTQTPRYLIKTRGQQVTLSCSPISGHRSVSWYQQTPGQGLQFLFEYFSETQRNKGNFPGRFSGRQFSNSRSEMNVSTLELGDSALYLCASSALAAGGTYNEQFFGPGTRLTVL.

This sequence joins TRBV27 and TRBJ2-1; TRBD2 matches at 8 bases. The junction had 6 bases not matched to a gene; V was cut back by 7 bases and J by 1 base. In germline, CDR1 is MNHEY, CDR2 SMNVEV (reference sequence). This CDR3 contains 15 residues. The CDR3 is CASIVSGGSYNEQFF. The CDR3 DNA sequence: TGTGCCAGCATCGTTTCGGGGGGGTCCTACAATGAGCAGTTCTTC.

The chain is built from TRBV27 and TRBJ1-1, with a possible D match to TRBD1 (5 bases). The germline V and J ends were trimmed by 5 bases and 10 bases, with 17 bases remaining between them. The CDR3 has 13 amino acids. The germline gives CDR1 MNHEY, CDR2 SMNVEV (reference sequence). CDR3 bases: TGTGCCAGCAGTCAGATCCTACGGGGACTAGCTTTCTTT. The encoded protein is CASSQILRGLAFF.

The V and J genes are TRBV29-1 and TRBJ2-3, with 10 nucleotides matching TRBD2. Unmatched junction bases numbered 2, after V lost 2 bases and J lost 0 bases. This CDR3 has 15 amino acids. Germline CDR1 is SQVTM and CDR2 is ANQGSEA. CDR3 in amino acids: CSVEPLAGSTDTQYF. For the CDR3, the DNA is TGCAGCGTTGAACCACTAGCGGGAAGCACAGATACGCAGTATTTT.

The genes are TRBV7-6 and TRBJ1-2; 7 bases align to TRBD1. Trimming took 5 bases from V and 6 from J; bases not matched to a gene: 9. Germline V gives CDR1 SGHVS, CDR2 FNYEAQ. The CDR3 is 14 amino acids. Here the CDR3 DNA reads TGTGCCAGCAGCCCCCAACAGGGGAAGGATGGCTACACCTTC. Its translation is CASSPQQGKDGYTF.

V is TRBV7-2 and J is TRBJ2-1; 9 bases match TRBD1. Germline CDR1 is SGHTA and CDR2 is FQGNSA. Germline trimming cut 4 bases from V and 8 bases from J; bases unmatched to any gene: 6. The CDR3 loop spans 14 amino acids. The CDR3 here is CASSSGQGIYEQFF. The CDR3 region has the DNA TGTGCCAGCAGCTCGGGACAGGGTATCTATGAGCAGTTCTTC.

The chain recombines TRBV5-6 with TRBJ1-1; D gene uncertain. The V and J ends lost 3 bases and 0 bases respectively, with 6 bases between them. CDR1 and CDR2 (germline): SGHDT, YYEEEE. The CDR3 consists of 13 residues. As DNA, the CDR3 is TGTGCCAGCAGCTATGGTTTGAACACTGAAGCTTTCTTT. Protein sequence: CASSYGLNTEAFF.

The chain links TRBV10-3 to TRBJ1-1; 10 positions agree with TRBD1. The V and J ends lost 4 bases and 0 bases, in that order; junction bases with no gene match: 2. CDR1 is ENHRY, CDR2 SYGVKD, per germline. The CDR3 runs to 15 residues. CDR3 coding DNA: TGTGCCATCAGTGGACAGGGGGCAGTGAACACTGAAGCTTTCTTT. Amino acid sequence: CAISGQGAVNTEAFF.

This rearrangement joins TRBV29-1 to TRBJ2-6; D gene ambiguous. The CDR3 extends over 13 amino acids. The germline gives CDR1 SQVTM, CDR2 ANQGSEA. V was pared by 3 bases and J by 1 base, with 4 bases between. For the CDR3, the DNA is TGCAGCGTTGACGTTTCTGGGGCCAACGTCCTGACTTTC. It specifies CSVDVSGANVLTF. The variable domain in full, completed from reference TRBV29-1 and TRBJ2-6, reads SAVISQKPSRDICQRGTSLTIQCQVDSQVTMMFWYRQQPGQSLTLIATANQGSEATYESGFVIDKFPISRPNLTFSTLTVSNMSPEDSSIYLCSVDVSGANVLTFGAGSRLTVL.

The rearrangement links TRBV10-3 to TRBJ2-7; maybe TRBD1 (5 bases). Germline V gene sequence: CDR1 ENHRY, CDR2 SYGVKD. The CDR3 has 14 residues. Trimming left V 10 bases short and J 2 bases short, with 18 bases between. CDR3 residues: CATGNTGSTYEQYF. DNA for the CDR3: TGTGCCACAGGGAACACTGGAAGTACCTACGAGCAGTACTTC.

The chain carries TRBV6-5 and TRBJ1-1; the D is unclear. Germline V gene data show CDR1 as MNHEY and CDR2 as SVGAGI. V gave up 6 bases and J gave up 5 bases, with 19 bases separating them. The CDR3 totals 15 residues. CDR3 nucleotides: TGTGCCAGCAGCCGCCCGATGTTGGGGAGGACTGAAGCTTTCTTT. It is translated as CASSRPMLGRTEAFF.

The V gene is TRBV19, the J gene TRBJ2-5, with D tentatively TRBD2 (6 bases). The CDR3 extends over 15 amino acids. Germline values: CDR1 LNHDA, CDR2 SQIVND (reference sequence). V dropped 1 base and J dropped 4 bases, with 13 bases sitting between them. The CDR3 spells CASSIGGGVGETQYF. The CDR3, as DNA: TGTGCCAGTAGTATAGGTGGAGGGGTGGGAGAGACCCAGTACTTC. Full variable domain (remainder filled in from reference TRBV19 and TRBJ2-5): DGGITQSPKYLFRKEGQNVTLSCEQNLNHDAMYWYRQDPGQGLRLIYYSQIVNDFQKGDIAEGYSVSREKKESFPLTVTSAQKNPTAFYLCASSIGGGVGETQYFGPGTRLLVL.

This chain connects TRBV6-1 to TRBJ2-7, with no clear D. This CDR3 contains 13 residues. Looked up from germline, CDR1 is MNHNS and CDR2 is SASEGT. V was trimmed by 1 base and J by 3 bases, leaving 7 bases between them. CDR3 DNA: TGTGCCAGCAGTGAAGGTCCGTTCTACGAGCAGTACTTC. Translating gives CASSEGPFYEQYF.

The V call is TRBV4-3, the J call TRBJ2-5; D is undetermined. The V gene's germline CDR1 is LGHNA and CDR2 YSLEER. V lost 4 bases, J lost 5 bases, and 14 bases lay in between. The CDR3 is 14 residues long. DNA of the CDR3: TGCGCCAGCAGCCCCGGGTATGCCGGGGAGACCCAGTACTTC. It is translated as CASSPGYAGETQYF.

The chain has TRBV25-1 and TRBJ2-3; D possibly uses TRBD1 or TRBD2 (7 bases each). Trimming stripped 6 bases from V and 0 bases from J, with 22 bases between. CDR3 length: 18 residues. Germline assignment: CDR1 MGHDK and CDR2 SYGVNS. For the CDR3, the DNA is TGTGCCAGCAGACGCCCAGGGGGGCTAGCGGATAGCACAGATACGCAGTATTTT. Protein product: CASRRPGGLADSTDTQYF.

The rearrangement uses TRBV9 and TRBJ2-3, with D tentatively TRBD1 (5 bases). This CDR3 has 16 amino acids. Germline V CDR1 and CDR2: SGDLS, YYNGEE. Trimming stripped 0 bases from V and 0 bases from J, with 11 bases between. The CDR3 coding sequence is TGTGCCAGCAGCGTAGTGCGAACAGGCAGCACAGATACGCAGTATTTT. It encodes CASSVVRTGSTDTQYF.

The genes are TRBV7-9 and TRBJ1-1, with 8 bases lining up with TRBD1. V lost 5 bases to trimming and J lost 5 bases; unmatched junction nucleotides: 4. The V gene's germline CDR1 is SEHNR and CDR2 FQNEAQ (reference sequence). The CDR3 contains 13 residues. The CDR3 coding sequence is TGTGCCAGCAGCCCAGGGGGCCGAACTGAAGCTTTCTTT. This codes for CASSPGGRTEAFF.

This clone occurred a few times. V and J are TRBV7-8 and TRBJ2-7; possible D gene TRBD1, 6 bases. V was pared by 1 base and J by 3 bases, with 7 bases between. The CDR3 contains 13 residues. Germline CDR1 and CDR2: SGHVS and FQNEAQ. The chain's CDR3 is CASSLDRVYEQYV. In nucleotides, the CDR3 is TGTGCCAGCAGCTTAGACAGGGTCTACGAGCAGTACGTC.

V and J are TRBV13 and TRBJ2-2, with 10 bases identical to TRBD2. V lost 4 bases, J lost 1 base, and 3 bases stayed unmatched. The CDR3 is 16 amino acids. In germline, CDR1 is PRHDT, CDR2 FYEKMQ (reference sequence). The CDR3 spells CASSSLAGENTGELFF. The CDR3 DNA reads as TGTGCCAGCAGCTCCCTAGCGGGAGAGAACACCGGGGAGCTGTTTTTT.

The genes are TRBV19 and TRBJ1-5, with a weak D call TRBD1 (6 bases). The CDR3 extends over 13 amino acids. V lost 9 bases and J 4 bases, leaving 13 bases between the germline ends. CDR1 LNHDA and CDR2 SQIVND come from the germline V gene (reference sequence). For the CDR3, the DNA is TGTGCCAGCCCCACAGGGTTGAATCAGCCCCAGCATTTT. This encodes CASPTGLNQPQHF.